This TCR beta chain was retrieved from a study of monozygotic twins with inflammatory bowel disease. Study observations and caveats: Compared with healthy co-twins, IBD patients showed reduced TCRbeta repertoire diversity by inverse Simpson. Varying immunosuppressive regimens may have increased patient repertoire variability.

The total RNA came straight from whole blood, and T cells were not sorted beforehand. Points on this clonotype: Its antigen is currently unknown.

Added by template switching were UMIs that each held a 6-nucleotide sample barcode. One entry per CDR3 protein, without DNA, is what TCRdb gives after re-calling the 5' RACE reads. The table counts about 160,000 distinct CDR3 sequences; more than 2.5% lies in the top ten. Germline assignment: CDR1 KGHDR and CDR2 SFDVKD. The CDR3 has 14 amino acids. The J gene is TRBJ2-1, the V gene TRBV24-1; there is no DNA to check the TCRdb D call of TRBD2. The sequence was obtained from a human donor with ulcerative colitis or Crohn's disease, or a healthy co-twin of an affected twin (not recorded which). Sequenced: blood. CDR3: CATGLAEKYNEQFF.